These 7 T cell receptor beta chains came from one sample sequenced in a study of molecular identifiers for immune sequencing clone quantification. TCRdb reanalysed the PCR reads using MiXCR and keeps one entry per CDR3 protein. This sample has about half a million distinct CDR3 sequences, with around a fifth found just once. The sequencing sample was made of naive CD8+ T cells from blood, with Jurkat cell RNA spiked in. The subset was: FACS-sorted CD8+CD4-CCR7+CD45RA+ naive T cells. These receptors were taken from a human donor in good health. Some libraries in this study had Jurkat cell RNA spiked in.

The rearrangement joins TRBV9 to TRBJ2-1; 8 bases align to TRBD1. V was clipped by 3 bases and J by 8 bases; unmatched bases: 10. Germline CDR1 is SGDLS and CDR2 is YYNGEE. The CDR3 covers 15 residues. The CDR3 DNA follows: TGTGCCAGCAGCGACCGGGACAGGTTAGGGTATGAGCAGTTCTTC. It is translated as CASSDRDRLGYEQFF.

Note on this clonotype: One end of the junction fails to match germline, which may point to a read error. The chain has TRBV9 and TRBJ2-2; 8 nucleotides align to TRBD2. The CDR3 is 16 residues long. CDR1 SGDLS and CDR2 YYNGEE come from the germline V gene. CDR3 nucleotides: TGTGCCAACAGCGTCCCAGCGGGAGATAATACCGGGGAGCTGTTTTTT. It codes for CANSVPAGDNTGELFF.

About this clonotype: A much larger clone lies one base from this, so it may be a read error. The chain has TRBV7-9 and TRBJ1-5, with 7 bases identical to TRBD1. This CDR3 spans 14 amino acids. Germline assignment: CDR1 SEHNR and CDR2 FQNEAQ (reference sequence). In DNA, the CDR3 is TGTGCCAGCAGCTTTGAAGGGGGCTCCCAGCCCCTGCATTTT. This translates into CASSFEGGSQPLHF. The variable domain in full, completed from reference TRBV7-9 and TRBJ1-5, reads DTGVSQNPRHKITKRGQNVTFRCDPISEHNRLYWYRQTLGQGPEFLTYFQNEAQLEKSRLLSDRFSAERPKGSFSTLEIQRTEQGDSAMYLCASSFEGGSQPLHFGDGTRLSIL.

This clonotype showed up many times. The gene calls are TRBV7-9 and TRBJ2-7, with 7 bases lining up with TRBD2. The CDR3 contains 14 residues. Germline-derived CDR1 and CDR2 are SEHNR and FQNEAQ (reference sequence). With 4 bases clipped from V and 2 bases from J, the junction kept 5 bases outside the gene matches. CDR3 sequence reads: CASSSRGDAYEQYF. CDR3 bases: TGTGCCAGCAGCTCCCGGGGGGATGCCTACGAGCAGTACTTC.

CDR3 DNA: TGTGCCTGGGCCCCGGGGGTCATGACGAATGAAAAACTGTTTTTT. Translated, it gives CAWAPGVMTNEKLFF. The V call is TRBV30, the J call TRBJ1-4; maybe TRBD1 (5 bases). With 5 bases removed from V and 5 bases from J, the gap between germline ends came to 18 bases. CDR1 is GTSNPN, CDR2 SVGIG, per germline (reference sequence). The CDR3 extends over 15 amino acids.

This rearrangement joins TRBV11-2 to TRBJ2-5; unclear D gene. Germline V gives CDR1 SGHAT, CDR2 FQNNGV. Trimming stripped 5 bases from V and 4 bases from J, with 8 bases between. CDR3 length: 12 amino acids. Here the CDR3 reads CASSLQVETQYF. CDR3 coding DNA: TGTGCCAGCAGCCTTCAGGTAGAGACCCAGTACTTC.

This chain uses TRBV4-3 with TRBJ1-2; D is uncertain. The CDR3 runs 14 residues. Looked up from germline, CDR1 is LGHNA and CDR2 is YSLEER. The V end lost 0 bases, the J end lost 4 bases, and 9 bases lay between the germline ends. The CDR3 region is CASSQDEGIYGYTF. The DNA for the CDR3 is TGCGCCAGCAGCCAAGATGAGGGCATCTATGGCTACACCTTC.